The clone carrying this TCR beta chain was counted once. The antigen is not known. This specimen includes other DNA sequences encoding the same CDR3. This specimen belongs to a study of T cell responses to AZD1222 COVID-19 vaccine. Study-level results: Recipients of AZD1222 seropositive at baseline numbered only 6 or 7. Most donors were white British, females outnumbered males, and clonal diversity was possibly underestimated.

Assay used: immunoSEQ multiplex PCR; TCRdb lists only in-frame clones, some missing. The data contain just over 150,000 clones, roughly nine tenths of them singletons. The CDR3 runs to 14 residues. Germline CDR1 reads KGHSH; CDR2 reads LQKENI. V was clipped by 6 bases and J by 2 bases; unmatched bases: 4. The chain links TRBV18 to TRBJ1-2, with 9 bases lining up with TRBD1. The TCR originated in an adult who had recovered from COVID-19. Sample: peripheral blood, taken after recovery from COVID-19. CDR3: CASSRDRANYGYTF. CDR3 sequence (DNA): TGTGCCAGCTCCCGGGACAGGGCCAACTATGGCTACACCTTC. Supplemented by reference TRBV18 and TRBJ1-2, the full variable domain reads NAGVMQNPRHLVRRRGQEARLRCSPMKGHSHVYWYRQLPEEGLKFMVYLQKENIIDESGMPKERFSAEFPKEGPSILRIQQVVRGDSAAYFCASSRDRANYGYTFGSGTRLTVV.